This T cell receptor beta chain was sequenced for a study of human T cells and chemical hapten exposure. Study as a whole: Patients, a majority of them female, were diagnosed with alopecia areata, totalis or universalis. Per-sample variation in TCR yield stemmed mainly from small pooled library volume differences. Study findings and constraints: The study found that DPC sensitization did not change TCRs above 1 in 1000 frequency.

Time point given: pre-sensitization, week 0. Regarding treatment: therapeutic diphenylcyclopropenone sensitization with weekly scalp DPC. The CDR3 is 19 residues long. V gave up 4 bases and J gave up 3 bases; unmatched junction bases: 20. Per the germline V gene, CDR1 is SGHTA and CDR2 is FQGNSA. TCRdb passed the RACE reads through MiXCR, listing each CDR3 protein once. The sample carries some 400,000 distinct CDR3 sequences, approximately 5% recorded once. This clonotype was recorded a few times. As yet, its antigen is unknown. V gene TRBV7-2 combines with J gene TRBJ2-5; 7 positions match TRBD1. The sequences come from whole blood, collected in connection with sensitization to the hapten diphenylcyclopropenone (DPC). The sequence derives from a woman aged 45-65 years with alopecia areata. Some clones in this sample may be carry-over from other donors' samples. CDR3 nucleotide sequence: TGTGCCAGCAGCTCAAGGTTCCGGAGGATCGGGCAGGGGGAAGAGACCCAGTACTTC. As protein: CASSSRFRRIGQGEETQYF.